These 3 T cell receptor beta chains were sequenced from one sample in a study of identifying expanded T cells in peripheral blood. Sequencing was performed with immunoSEQ multiplex PCR; in TCRdb, only in-frame clones are kept and a portion is missing. Among about 100,000 clones listed, 75% to 90% were seen once. What was sequenced was blood. These receptor sequences come from a person aged 18 to 70 in good health.

This sequence joins TRBV19 and TRBJ1-1; D is undetermined. Germline V gene data show CDR1 as LNHDA and CDR2 as SQIVND (reference sequence). Trimming took off 3 bases at V and 7 bases at J, with 6 bases between the two ends. This CDR3 is 11 amino acids long. The CDR3 protein is CASSIGGEAFF. The CDR3 DNA sequence: TGTGCCAGTAGTATCGGTGGTGAAGCTTTCTTT.

This chain joins TRBV6-6 and TRBJ1-2; 8 bases are shared with TRBD1. Germline V gene sequence: CDR1 MNHNY, CDR2 SVGAGI (reference sequence). The trim removed 8 bases at V and 6 bases at J, leaving 8 bases unmatched. This CDR3 comprises 13 residues. CDR3 DNA: TGTGCCAGCGGGGGGGACAGGATGCATGGCTACACCTTC. This sequence encodes CASGGDRMHGYTF.

The V call is TRBV30, the J call TRBJ1-1; D ambiguous. This CDR3 comprises 12 residues. Germline assignment: CDR1 GTSNPN and CDR2 SVGIG (reference sequence). Trimming took 6 bases from V and 5 from J, leaving 13 bases between them. The CDR3 sequence is CACTREATEAFF. The CDR3 DNA reads TGTGCCTGTACCCGGGAGGCGACTGAAGCTTTCTTT.